This TCR beta chain was documented in a study of OX40 agonist ivuxolimab in advanced cancers. Some clones are missing from TCRdb's copy, which holds only in-frame ones; the method was immunoSEQ multiplex PCR. The sample holds tens of thousands of clones, more than 80% seen once. Study-wide results and caveats: CD8+ T cells averaged more expanded clones than CD4+.

Germline V lookup: CDR1 GTSNPN, CDR2 SVGIG (reference sequence). This CDR3 spans 14 amino acids. The V end was cut by 0 bases, the J end by 8 bases, with 13 bases between. Worth noting for this clone: Antigen specificity is unknown.

The chain couples TRBV30 to TRBJ1-4, with TRBD1 as a possible D gene (5 bases). The receptor's source is an adult with an advanced solid tumor such as melanoma, head and neck, liver or kidney cancer. Source: CD4+ or CD8+ T cells sorted from blood, taken in a trial of the OX40 agonist ivuxolimab. DNA for the CDR3: TGTGCCTGGAGTGTAGGAGGGGAGATGGAAAAACTGTTTTTT. Amino acid sequence: CAWSVGGEMEKLFF.